This is a list of T cell receptor beta chains from one sample in a study of ipilimumab plus nivolumab after autologous stem cell transplantation. This table comes from immunoSEQ multiplex PCR, and its TCRdb copy is limited to in-frame clones, with some not included. The data hold some 16,000 clones, with about 81% observed a single time. Here the sequenced sample was PBMCs, taken in a trial of ipilimumab plus nivolumab as post-transplant consolidation. The receptors here all came from a male donor with diffuse large B-cell lymphoma. The CDR3 runs from the conserved cysteine through the conserved F or W. A D gene is named only where the DNA matches it firmly. Size values are once, few and many counts, or a class for expanded clones, and some rows have none.

cdr3_aa: CASSQDLGFEQYF
cdr3_nt: TGTGCCAGCAGCCAAGATTTGGGATTTGAGCAGTACTTC
v_call: TRBV14
d_call: -
j_call: TRBJ2-7
clone_size: -

cdr3_aa: CAWSRGGAYNEQFF
cdr3_nt: TGTGCCTGGAGTCGCGGGGGGGCCTACAATGAGCAGTTCTTC
v_call: TRBV30
d_call: TRBD2
j_call: TRBJ2-1
clone_size: once

cdr3_aa: CASSLVLAGFGLSYEQYF
cdr3_nt: TGTGCCAGCAGTTTAGTCCTAGCGGGGTTCGGGCTCTCTTACGAGCAGTACTTC
v_call: TRBV27
d_call: TRBD2
j_call: TRBJ2-7
clone_size: -

cdr3_aa: CASSQGGQGYEQYF
cdr3_nt: TGTGCCAGCAGCCAAGGGGGACAGGGGTACGAGCAGTACTTC
v_call: TRBV4-2
d_call: TRBD1
j_call: TRBJ2-7
clone_size: -

cdr3_aa: CASSQGTEAFF
cdr3_nt: TGTGCCAGCTCACAGGGGACTGAAGCTTTCTTT
v_call: TRBV18
d_call: -
j_call: TRBJ1-1
clone_size: few

cdr3_aa: CASSPGGPYEQYF
cdr3_nt: TGTGCCAGCTCACCAGGGGGTCCCTACGAGCAGTACTTC
v_call: TRBV18
d_call: -
j_call: TRBJ2-7
clone_size: -

cdr3_aa: CASSLAGTGSHEQYF
cdr3_nt: TGTGCTAGCAGCTTAGCGGGGACAGGGTCCCACGAGCAGTACTTC
v_call: TRBV7-7
d_call: -
j_call: TRBJ2-7
clone_size: -

cdr3_aa: CASSPSPPSYEQYF
cdr3_nt: TGCGCCAGCAGCCCGAGCCCGCCTTCCTACGAGCAGTACTTC
v_call: TRBV5-1
d_call: -
j_call: TRBJ2-7
clone_size: -

cdr3_aa: CASSLKTGGDTEAFF
cdr3_nt: TGTGCCAGCAGTCTAAAGACAGGGGGAGACACTGAAGCTTTCTTT
v_call: TRBV28
d_call: TRBD1
j_call: TRBJ1-1
clone_size: -

cdr3_aa: CATSREGGVYEQYF
cdr3_nt: TGTGCCACCAGCAGAGAGGGAGGGGTCTACGAGCAGTACTTC
v_call: TRBV15
d_call: TRBD2
j_call: TRBJ2-7
clone_size: -

cdr3_aa: CASRISTDTQYF
cdr3_nt: TGTGCCAGCAGAATTAGCACAGATACGCAGTATTTT
v_call: TRBV7-2
d_call: -
j_call: TRBJ2-3
clone_size: once

cdr3_aa: CASSRGGYGYTF
cdr3_nt: TGTGCCAGCAGCAGGGGGGGGTATGGCTACACCTTC
v_call: TRBV11-2
d_call: -
j_call: TRBJ1-2
clone_size: once

cdr3_aa: CASSRTRTGGNTDTQYF
cdr3_nt: TGCGCCAGCAGCAGAACCAGGACAGGAGGGAACACAGATACGCAGTATTTT
v_call: TRBV5-1
d_call: -
j_call: TRBJ2-3
clone_size: medium-sized

cdr3_aa: CASMWTVATGELFF
cdr3_nt: TGTGCCAGTATGTGGACAGTGGCCACCGGGGAGCTGTTTTTT
v_call: TRBV19
d_call: -
j_call: TRBJ2-2
clone_size: -

cdr3_aa: CASSPQGVPGNTIYF
cdr3_nt: TGTGCCAGCAGCCCACAGGGGGTCCCTGGAAACACCATATATTTT
v_call: TRBV11-2
d_call: TRBD1
j_call: TRBJ1-3
clone_size: medium-sized

cdr3_aa: CASSFLGQGADEQYF
cdr3_nt: TGTGCCAGCAGTTTCCTGGGACAGGGGGCGGACGAGCAGTACTTC
v_call: TRBV5-6
d_call: TRBD1
j_call: TRBJ2-7
clone_size: -

cdr3_aa: CAIAIGVNTEAFF
cdr3_nt: TGTGCCATTGCGATAGGGGTGAACACTGAAGCTTTCTTT
v_call: TRBV10-3
d_call: -
j_call: TRBJ1-1
clone_size: -

cdr3_aa: CASSWGDTRNTEAFF
cdr3_nt: TGCGCCAGCAGCTGGGGGGACACACGCAACACTGAAGCTTTCTTT
v_call: TRBV5-1
d_call: -
j_call: TRBJ1-1
clone_size: once

cdr3_aa: CASSIGSDNYGYTF
cdr3_nt: TGTGCCAGTAGTATTGGCAGCGATAACTATGGCTACACCTTC
v_call: TRBV19
d_call: -
j_call: TRBJ1-2
clone_size: -

cdr3_aa: CASSWTGLNTEAFF
cdr3_nt: TGTGCCAGCTCCTGGACAGGGCTAAACACTGAAGCTTTCTTT
v_call: TRBV27
d_call: TRBD1
j_call: TRBJ1-1
clone_size: -

cdr3_aa: CASKDSSHPRNTEAFF
cdr3_nt: TGTGCCAGTAAAGACTCTTCACACCCCCGAAACACTGAAGCTTTCTTT
v_call: TRBV19
d_call: -
j_call: TRBJ1-1
clone_size: once

cdr3_aa: CASRLGTGNTGELFF
cdr3_nt: TGTGCCAGCAGGCTAGGGACTGGGAACACCGGGGAGCTGTTTTTT
v_call: TRBV11-2
d_call: -
j_call: TRBJ2-2
clone_size: medium-sized

cdr3_aa: CASMTDQPQHF
cdr3_nt: TGTGCCAGTATGACAGATCAGCCCCAGCATTTT
v_call: TRBV19
d_call: -
j_call: TRBJ1-5
clone_size: -

cdr3_aa: CATKGQRYGYTF
cdr3_nt: TGTGCCACCAAAGGACAGAGATATGGCTACACCTTC
v_call: TRBV15
d_call: -
j_call: TRBJ1-2
clone_size: -

cdr3_aa: CASSIVGRLRDEKLFF
cdr3_nt: TGTGCCAGTAGTATAGTAGGTAGGTTGAGGGATGAAAAACTGTTTTTT
v_call: TRBV19
d_call: -
j_call: TRBJ1-4
clone_size: -

cdr3_aa: CASSIVGSTEAFF
cdr3_nt: TGTGCCAGTAGTATAGTGGGGAGCACTGAAGCTTTCTTT
v_call: TRBV19
d_call: -
j_call: TRBJ1-1
clone_size: -

cdr3_aa: CASTTGDSPLHF
cdr3_nt: TGTGCCAGCACCACGGGGGACTCACCCCTCCACTTT
v_call: TRBV6-1
d_call: -
j_call: TRBJ1-6
clone_size: once

cdr3_aa: CASSRNQGPANTGELFF
cdr3_nt: TGCGCCAGCAGCCGGAACCAGGGGCCTGCGAACACCGGGGAGCTGTTTTTT
v_call: TRBV5-1
d_call: -
j_call: TRBJ2-2
clone_size: -

cdr3_aa: CASSQVGGQPQHF
cdr3_nt: TGCGCCAGCAGCCAGGTCGGCGGTCAGCCCCAGCATTTT
v_call: TRBV5-1
d_call: -
j_call: TRBJ1-5
clone_size: few

cdr3_aa: CASSQDFPGLSYEQYF
cdr3_nt: TGCGCCAGCAGCCAAGATTTCCCCGGCCTCTCCTACGAGCAGTACTTC
v_call: TRBV4-1
d_call: -
j_call: TRBJ2-7
clone_size: -

cdr3_aa: CASSIGRVIRAEAFF
cdr3_nt: TGTGCCAGTAGTATTGGCAGGGTAATAAGGGCTGAAGCTTTCTTT
v_call: TRBV19
d_call: -
j_call: TRBJ1-1
clone_size: -

cdr3_aa: CASSLDRASGNTIYF
cdr3_nt: TGTGCCAGCAGCTTGGACAGAGCCTCTGGAAACACCATATATTTT
v_call: TRBV5-4
d_call: -
j_call: TRBJ1-3
clone_size: -

cdr3_aa: CASSFSNQPQHF
cdr3_nt: TGTGCCAGCAGCTTTAGCAATCAGCCCCAGCATTTT
v_call: TRBV5-6
d_call: -
j_call: TRBJ1-5
clone_size: -

cdr3_aa: CASSSRLKYGYTF
cdr3_nt: TGTGCCAGCAGTTCCCGGTTGAAGTATGGCTACACCTTC
v_call: TRBV28
d_call: -
j_call: TRBJ1-2
clone_size: -

cdr3_aa: CASKGQGVITEAFF
cdr3_nt: TGTGCCAGCAAGGGACAGGGAGTTATAACTGAAGCTTTCTTT
v_call: TRBV6-6
d_call: TRBD1
j_call: TRBJ1-1
clone_size: -

cdr3_aa: CASSGSPYAEAFF
cdr3_nt: TGTGCCAGCAGTGGATCCCCTTACGCTGAAGCTTTCTTT
v_call: TRBV2
d_call: -
j_call: TRBJ1-1
clone_size: -

cdr3_aa: CASSLGTGYEQYF
cdr3_nt: TGTGCCAGCAGCCTTGGGACAGGCTACGAGCAGTACTTC
v_call: TRBV7-3
d_call: TRBD1
j_call: TRBJ2-7
clone_size: -

cdr3_aa: CASSLSGGVRGETQYF
cdr3_nt: TGTGCCAGCAGCTTAAGCGGCGGGGTAAGAGGAGAGACCCAGTACTTC
v_call: TRBV7-3
d_call: -
j_call: TRBJ2-5
clone_size: -

cdr3_aa: CASSLDPGGTNYGYTF
cdr3_nt: TGCGCCAGCAGCTTGGATCCAGGGGGGACTAACTATGGCTACACCTTC
v_call: TRBV5-1
d_call: TRBD1
j_call: TRBJ1-2
clone_size: -

cdr3_aa: CASSSKANTGELFF
cdr3_nt: TGTGCCAGCAGCTCAAAAGCGAACACCGGGGAGCTGTTTTTT
v_call: TRBV7-2
d_call: -
j_call: TRBJ2-2
clone_size: -

cdr3_aa: CASSQDGAGGPLNEQFF
cdr3_nt: TGCGCCAGCAGCCAAGATGGTGCGGGGGGGCCGCTAAATGAGCAGTTCTTC
v_call: TRBV4-1
d_call: TRBD2
j_call: TRBJ2-1
clone_size: -

cdr3_aa: CASSLDGANYGYTF
cdr3_nt: TGCGCCAGCAGCTTGGACGGGGCTAACTATGGCTACACCTTC
v_call: TRBV5-1
d_call: -
j_call: TRBJ1-2
clone_size: -

cdr3_aa: CAWSVDRTLSYEQYF
cdr3_nt: TGTGCCTGGAGTGTGGACAGAACCCTCTCCTACGAGCAGTACTTC
v_call: TRBV30
d_call: -
j_call: TRBJ2-7
clone_size: -

cdr3_aa: CASSAPYGRDQETQYF
cdr3_nt: TGTGCCAGCAGCGCCCCTTACGGACGGGATCAAGAGACCCAGTACTTC
v_call: TRBV9
d_call: -
j_call: TRBJ2-5
clone_size: -